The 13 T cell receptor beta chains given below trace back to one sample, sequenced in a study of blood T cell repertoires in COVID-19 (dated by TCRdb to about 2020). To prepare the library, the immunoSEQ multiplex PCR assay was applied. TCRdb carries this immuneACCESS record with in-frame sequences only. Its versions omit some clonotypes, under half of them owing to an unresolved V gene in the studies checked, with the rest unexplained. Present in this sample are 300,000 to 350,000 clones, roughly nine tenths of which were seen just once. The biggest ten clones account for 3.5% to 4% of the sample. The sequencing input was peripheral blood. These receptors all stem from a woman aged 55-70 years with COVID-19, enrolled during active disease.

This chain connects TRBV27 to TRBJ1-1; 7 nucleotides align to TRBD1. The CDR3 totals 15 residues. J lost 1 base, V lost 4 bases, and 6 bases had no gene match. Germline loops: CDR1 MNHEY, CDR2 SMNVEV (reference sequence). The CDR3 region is CASSWGRTGNTEAFF. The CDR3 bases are TGTGCCAGCAGTTGGGGTCGGACAGGGAACACTGAAGCTTTCTTT.

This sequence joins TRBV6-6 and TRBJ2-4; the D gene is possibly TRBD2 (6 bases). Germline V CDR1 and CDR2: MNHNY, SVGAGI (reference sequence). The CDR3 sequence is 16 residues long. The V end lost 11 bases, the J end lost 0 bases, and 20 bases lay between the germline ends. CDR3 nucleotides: TGTGCCTCCAGCGGGTTGGCAGCGCTAGCCAAAAACATTCAGTACTTC. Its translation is CASSGLAALAKNIQYF.

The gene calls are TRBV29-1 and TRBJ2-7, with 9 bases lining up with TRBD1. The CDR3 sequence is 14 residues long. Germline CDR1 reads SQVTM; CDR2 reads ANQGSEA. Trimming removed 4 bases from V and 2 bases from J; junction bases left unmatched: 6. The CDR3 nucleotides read TGCAGCGTTGGGGGGACAGGGACGACCTACGAGCAGTACTTC. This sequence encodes CSVGGTGTTYEQYF.

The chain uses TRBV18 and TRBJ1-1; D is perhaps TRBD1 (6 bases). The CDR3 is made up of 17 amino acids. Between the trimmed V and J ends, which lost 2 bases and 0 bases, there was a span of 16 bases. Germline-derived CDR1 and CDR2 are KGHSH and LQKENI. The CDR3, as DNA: TGTGCCAGCTCACCATATGGTGGGGGGGCCTTGAACACTGAAGCTTTCTTT. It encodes CASSPYGGGALNTEAFF.

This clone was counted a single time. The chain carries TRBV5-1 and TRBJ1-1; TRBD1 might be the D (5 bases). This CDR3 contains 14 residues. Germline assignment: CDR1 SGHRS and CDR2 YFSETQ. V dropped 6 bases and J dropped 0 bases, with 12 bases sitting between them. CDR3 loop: CASTRADMNTEAFF. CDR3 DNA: TGCGCCAGCACCCGGGCGGACATGAACACTGAAGCTTTCTTT.

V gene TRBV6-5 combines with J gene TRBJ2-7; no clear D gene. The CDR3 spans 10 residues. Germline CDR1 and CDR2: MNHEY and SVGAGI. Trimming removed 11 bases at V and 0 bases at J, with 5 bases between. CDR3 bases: TGTGCCTCCTTCTCCTACGAGCAGTACTTC. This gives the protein CASFSYEQYF.

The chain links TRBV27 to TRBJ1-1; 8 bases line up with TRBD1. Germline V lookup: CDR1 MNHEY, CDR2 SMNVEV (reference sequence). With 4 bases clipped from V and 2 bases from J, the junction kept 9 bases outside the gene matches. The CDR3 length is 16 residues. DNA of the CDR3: TGTGCCAGCAGTTCCCAGGGGGCAGGAAAAAACACTGAAGCTTTCTTT. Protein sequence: CASSSQGAGKNTEAFF.

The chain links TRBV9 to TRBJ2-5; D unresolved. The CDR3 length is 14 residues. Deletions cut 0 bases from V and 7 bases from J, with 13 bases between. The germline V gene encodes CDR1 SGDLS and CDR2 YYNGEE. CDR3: CASSVDGAKRTQYF. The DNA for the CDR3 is TGTGCCAGCAGCGTAGATGGAGCCAAGAGGACCCAGTACTTC. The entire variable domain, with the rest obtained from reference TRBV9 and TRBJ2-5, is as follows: DSGVTQTPKHLITATGQRVTLRCSPRSGDLSVYWYQQSLDQGLQFLIQYYNGEERAKGNILERFSAQQFPDLHSELNLSSLELGDSALYFCASSVDGAKRTQYFGPGTRLLVL.

CDR3 nucleotides: TGTGCCAGCAGGCTACGACAGGGTTTAGCTGGCTACACCTTC. Translation gives CASRLRQGLAGYTF. This chain links TRBV6-5 with TRBJ1-2; TRBD1 matches 7 bases. CDR1 and CDR2 from the germline V gene are MNHEY and SVGAGI. There are 14 residues in the CDR3. Losses at the gene ends were 6 bases for V and 7 bases for J; bases not matched to a gene: 11.

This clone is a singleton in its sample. The CDR3: CASSQDLGGDSNQPQHF. In DNA form, the CDR3 reads TGTGCCAGCAGCCAAGATCTCGGAGGAGATAGCAATCAGCCCCAGCATTTT. This chain joins TRBV14 and TRBJ1-5; unclear D gene. V lost 0 bases and J lost 0, with 12 bases in between. The germline gives CDR1 SGHDN, CDR2 FVKESK. The CDR3 length is 17 residues.

The CDR3 sequence: CASSDGTSGGLNYEQYF. As DNA, the CDR3 is TGTGCCAGTAGCGACGGGACTAGCGGGGGCCTTAACTACGAGCAGTACTTC. V and J are TRBV19 and TRBJ2-7; the match to TRBD2 covers 14 bases. The CDR3 covers 17 residues. The trim removed 6 bases at V and 3 bases at J, leaving 10 bases unmatched. Germline CDR1 LNHDA, CDR2 SQIVND (reference sequence).

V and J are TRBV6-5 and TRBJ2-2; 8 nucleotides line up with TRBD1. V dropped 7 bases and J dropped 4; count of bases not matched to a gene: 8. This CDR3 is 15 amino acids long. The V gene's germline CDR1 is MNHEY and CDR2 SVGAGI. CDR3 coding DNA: TGTGCCAGCACACGGCGACAGGGGAGCACCGGGGAGCTGTTTTTT. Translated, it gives CASTRRQGSTGELFF.

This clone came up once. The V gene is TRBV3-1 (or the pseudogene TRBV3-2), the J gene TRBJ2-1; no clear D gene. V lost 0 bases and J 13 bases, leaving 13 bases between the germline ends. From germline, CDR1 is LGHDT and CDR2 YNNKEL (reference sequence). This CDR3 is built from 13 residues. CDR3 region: CASSQDGAGSQFF. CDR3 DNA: TGTGCCAGCAGCCAAGATGGCGCAGGTTCACAGTTCTTC.